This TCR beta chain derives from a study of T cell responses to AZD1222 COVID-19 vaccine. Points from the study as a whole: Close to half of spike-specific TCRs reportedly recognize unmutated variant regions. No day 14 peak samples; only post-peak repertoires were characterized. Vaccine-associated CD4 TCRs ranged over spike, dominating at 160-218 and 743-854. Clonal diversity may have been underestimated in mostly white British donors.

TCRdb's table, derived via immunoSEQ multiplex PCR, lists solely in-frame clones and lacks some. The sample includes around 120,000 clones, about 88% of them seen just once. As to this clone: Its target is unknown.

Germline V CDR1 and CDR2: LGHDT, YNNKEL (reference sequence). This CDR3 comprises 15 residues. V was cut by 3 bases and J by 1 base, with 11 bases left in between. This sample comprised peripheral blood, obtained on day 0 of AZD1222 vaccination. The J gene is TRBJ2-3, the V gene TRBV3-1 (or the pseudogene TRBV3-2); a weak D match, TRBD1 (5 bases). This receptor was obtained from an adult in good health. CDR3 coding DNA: TGTGCCAGCAGCCAGGGGCAGGCTCGCACAGATACGCAGTATTTT. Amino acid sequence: CASSQGQARTDTQYF.